A selection of T cell receptor beta chains follows, all from one sample in a study of shared T cell receptors in the human thymus. Produced via immunoSEQ multiplex PCR; TCRdb's table is partial and in-frame only. The sample includes just under 550,000 clones, around 78% of them seen just once. This sample also appeared in a second study, on human thymus T cells.

The sample was thymocytes. The receptors originated from a boy under two years old with a congenital heart defect. Both conserved end residues are part of each CDR3. The order of the fields is D gene, V gene, J gene, clone size, CDR3 protein, CDR3 DNA. A D gene is named only where the DNA matches it firmly. Only part of the rows carry a size: once, few, many, or a class if the clone is expanded.

TRBD2	TRBV11-2	TRBJ2-7	-	CASSLSAGGCNEQYF	TGTGCCAGCAGCTTAAGCGCGGGAGGCTGCAACGAGCAGTACTTC
-	TRBV4-1	TRBJ1-1	-	CASSQGAGNTEAFF	TGCGCCAGCAGCCAAGGGGCAGGGAACACTGAAGCTTTCTTT
TRBD1	TRBV5-6	TRBJ2-2	-	CASSLRQGADTGELFF	TGTGCCAGCAGCCTCCGACAGGGGGCCGACACCGGGGAGCTGTTTTTT
-	TRBV27	TRBJ2-7	-	CASSLWTTGSTYEQYF	TGTGCCAGCAGTTTATGGACGACAGGCTCAACCTACGAGCAGTACTTC
-	TRBV2	TRBJ2-1	-	CASDRLMMDNEQFF	TGTGCCAGCGATCGACTAATGATGGACAATGAGCAGTTCTTC
-	TRBV7-8	TRBJ2-7	few	CASSPRTSFYEQYF	TGTGCCAGCAGCCCGCGGACATCCTTTTACGAGCAGTACTTC
-	TRBV7-6	TRBJ2-7	-	CASSLTGPGTPISEQYF	TGTGCCAGCAGCTTAACCGGTCCCGGGACTCCAATCTCCGAGCAGTACTTC
TRBD1	TRBV6-5	TRBJ1-2	-	CASSRQGYYGYPF	TGTGCCAGCAGTCGACAGGGGTACTATGGCTACCCCTTC
-	TRBV30	TRBJ1-3	-	CAWRGPAGNTIYF	TGTGCCTGGAGGGGGCCGGCTGGAAACACCATATATTTT
TRBD2	TRBV19	TRBJ2-7	-	CASSGLAAYEQYF	TGTGCCAGTAGTGGACTAGCGGCCTACGAGCAGTACTTC
-	TRBV5-3	TRBJ2-4	-	CARSLPTSKNIQYF	TGTGCCAGAAGCTTGCCTACCTCCAAAAACATTCAGTACTTC
-	TRBV5-8	TRBJ2-7	once	CASSREHEQYF	TGTGCCAGCAGCCGCGAACACGAGCAGTACTTC
-	TRBV12-5	TRBJ1-5	-	CASGLVGGRFMAPQHF	TGTGCTAGTGGTTTGGTAGGGGGACGATTTATGGCGCCCCAGCATTTT
-	TRBV5-6	TRBJ1-1	-	CASSNKRYGPTEAFF	TGTGCCAGCAGTAATAAGCGTTACGGCCCGACTGAAGCTTTCTTT
-	TRBV6-5	TRBJ2-7	-	CASSFVYRVGYEQYF	TGTGCCAGCAGTTTCGTCTACAGGGTTGGCTACGAGCAGTACTTC
TRBD2	TRBV5-1	TRBJ2-7	-	CASSPSGGPYEQYF	TGCGCCAGCAGCCCTTCGGGAGGTCCCTACGAGCAGTACTTC
TRBD1	TRBV14	TRBJ1-1	-	CASSFTGGYTEAFF	TGTGCCAGCAGCTTTACAGGGGGGTACACTGAAGCTTTCTTT
-	TRBV12-5	TRBJ1-2	-	CASGWTPYGYTF	TGTGCTAGTGGCTGGACACCCTATGGCTACACCTTC
-	TRBV4-1	TRBJ2-7	-	CASSQDQGSPYEQYF	TGCGCCAGCAGCCAAGATCAGGGGAGCCCCTACGAGCAGTACTTC
TRBD2	TRBV29-1	TRBJ2-7	few	CSVGTSGYEQYF	TGCAGCGTTGGAACTAGCGGCTACGAGCAGTACTTC
-	TRBV19	TRBJ2-3	-	CASSPRGPPPTDTQYF	TGTGCCAGTAGTCCCAGGGGCCCCCCGCCCACAGATACGCAGTATTTT
-	TRBV28	TRBJ1-2	-	CASSPPRQAGYGYTF	TGTGCCAGCAGCCCCCCGCGACAGGCCGGCTATGGCTACACCTTC
TRBD1	TRBV19	TRBJ2-6	-	CASTLRPGQTPSGANVLTF	TGTGCCAGTACTCTCCGGCCGGGACAGACCCCCTCTGGGGCCAACGTCCTGACTTTC
TRBD1	TRBV15	TRBJ1-5	-	CATSREVQGMQPQHF	TGTGCCACCAGCAGAGAGGTACAGGGGATGCAGCCCCAGCATTTT
TRBD2	TRBV5-4	TRBJ2-1	-	CASSALAGGSNEQFF	TGTGCCAGCAGCGCACTAGCGGGAGGGTCAAATGAGCAGTTCTTC
-	TRBV10-1	TRBJ2-7	-	CASSAREAGPLYEQYF	TGCGCCAGCAGCGCCAGGGAAGCGGGCCCCCTCTACGAGCAGTACTTC
-	TRBV28	TRBJ2-7	-	CASSQDSAYSYEQYF	TGTGCCAGCAGCCAGGACAGCGCGTACTCCTACGAGCAGTACTTC
-	TRBV12-5	TRBJ2-7	-	CASGLAPDGVVTYEQYF	TGTGCTAGTGGTTTGGCCCCGGACGGGGTGGTTACCTACGAGCAGTACTTC
-	TRBV12-5	TRBJ1-1	-	CASGLNRVRKAEAFF	TGTGCTAGTGGTTTGAACAGGGTGAGGAAGGCTGAAGCTTTCTTT
TRBD2	TRBV30	TRBJ2-7	once	CAWCLTSGGSYEQYF	TGTGCCTGGTGTCTGACTAGCGGGGGGTCCTACGAGCAGTACTTC
TRBD1	TRBV5-1	TRBJ2-7	few	CASSRTPGGSYEQYF	TGCGCCAGCAGCCGTACCCCAGGGGGCTCCTACGAGCAGTACTTC
TRBD2	TRBV5-1	TRBJ2-7	-	CASSLFAGGPYEQYF	TGCGCCAGCAGCTTGTTTGCGGGAGGGCCCTACGAGCAGTACTTC
TRBD2	TRBV9	TRBJ2-1	-	CASSVDAGGRRNEQFF	TGTGCCAGCAGCGTAGACGCGGGCGGGAGGCGCAATGAGCAGTTCTTC
-	TRBV25-1	TRBJ2-1	-	CASSEHSQSSYNEQFF	TGTGCCAGCAGTGAACACAGTCAGAGCTCCTACAATGAGCAGTTCTTC
-	TRBV5-4	TRBJ2-5	-	CASSLLSNQETQYF	TGTGCCAGCAGCTTGTTGAGCAACCAAGAGACCCAGTACTTC
-	TRBV5-1	TRBJ2-7	once	CASSWWGGPYEQYF	TGCGCCAGCAGTTGGTGGGGGGGCCCATACGAGCAGTACTTC
-	TRBV23-1	TRBJ2-6	once	CASSQFGYPNVLTF	TGCGCCAGCAGTCAATTCGGGTACCCCAACGTCCTGACTTTC
TRBD1	TRBV28	TRBJ1-2	-	CASSRNRGNGYTF	TGTGCCAGCAGCCGGAACAGGGGCAATGGCTACACCTTC
-	TRBV2	TRBJ2-7	-	CASSDRGVPYEQYF	TGTGCCAGCAGTGACAGGGGGGTACCCTACGAGCAGTACTTC
TRBD1	TRBV5-1	TRBJ1-2	-	CASSFRDRGDGYTF	TGCGCCAGCAGCTTTCGGGACAGGGGGGATGGCTACACCTTC
-	TRBV6-1	TRBJ2-5	few	CAAGPVQETQYF	TGTGCCGCCGGTCCGGTCCAAGAGACCCAGTACTTC
TRBD2	TRBV4-3	TRBJ2-7	-	CASSQNVAGAHYEQYF	TGCGCCAGCAGCCAGAACGTGGCGGGAGCCCACTACGAGCAGTACTTC
TRBD2	TRBV12-5	TRBJ2-7	-	CASGKREGEYEQYF	TGTGCTAGTGGCAAGCGGGAGGGCGAGTACGAGCAGTACTTC
-	TRBV6-5	TRBJ2-2	-	CASKGQGSSTGELFF	TGTGCCAGCAAGGGGCAGGGATCGAGCACCGGGGAGCTGTTTTTT
-	TRBV27	TRBJ2-7	few	CASSKSDVWGLEEQYF	TGTGCCAGCAGTAAGTCGGACGTATGGGGCCTAGAGGAGCAGTACTTC
TRBD2	TRBV14	TRBJ2-1	once	CASSSGLAGGWGNEQFF	TGTGCCAGCAGCTCAGGACTAGCGGGAGGATGGGGAAATGAGCAGTTCTTC
TRBD1	TRBV5-6	TRBJ2-7	-	CASSSRLGQGADEQYF	TGTGCCAGCAGCTCCCGGTTGGGACAGGGGGCCGACGAGCAGTACTTC
TRBD2	TRBV25-1	TRBJ2-1	-	CASSAIGTSGRYEQFF	TGTGCCAGCAGTGCCATCGGGACTAGCGGGAGATATGAGCAGTTCTTC
-	TRBV4-1	TRBJ2-1	-	CASSQRSGWLGYNEQFF	TGCGCCAGCAGCCAACGGTCGGGGTGGCTCGGTTACAATGAGCAGTTCTTC
-	TRBV5-1	TRBJ2-1	once	CASSFSYGDNEQFF	TGCGCCAGCAGCTTTAGCTACGGGGACAATGAGCAGTTCTTC
-	TRBV20-1	TRBJ2-7	-	CSALHSYEQYF	TGCAGTGCTTTACACAGCTACGAGCAGTACTTC
-	TRBV15	TRBJ1-5	-	CATSRDLGANQPQHF	TGTGCCACCAGCAGAGATCTGGGGGCCAATCAGCCCCAGCATTTT
-	TRBV29-1	TRBJ2-3	-	CSVGASDTQYF	TGCAGCGTTGGAGCATCGGATACGCAGTATTTT
-	TRBV4-3	TRBJ2-7	-	CASSGGRFTYEQYF	TGCGCCAGCAGCGGCGGGCGATTCACCTACGAGCAGTACTTC
-	TRBV21-1	TRBJ2-3	-	CASSLGTTGADTQYF	TGTGCCAGCAGCCTCGGGACTACCGGCGCAGATACGCAGTATTTT
TRBD2	TRBV6-5	TRBJ2-7	-	CASGSGGADHEQYF	TGTGCCAGCGGATCGGGGGGGGCAGACCACGAGCAGTACTTC
-	TRBV6-5	TRBJ2-1	-	CASSYRRAPSEQFF	TGTGCCAGCAGTTACCGGCGGGCTCCCAGTGAGCAGTTCTTC